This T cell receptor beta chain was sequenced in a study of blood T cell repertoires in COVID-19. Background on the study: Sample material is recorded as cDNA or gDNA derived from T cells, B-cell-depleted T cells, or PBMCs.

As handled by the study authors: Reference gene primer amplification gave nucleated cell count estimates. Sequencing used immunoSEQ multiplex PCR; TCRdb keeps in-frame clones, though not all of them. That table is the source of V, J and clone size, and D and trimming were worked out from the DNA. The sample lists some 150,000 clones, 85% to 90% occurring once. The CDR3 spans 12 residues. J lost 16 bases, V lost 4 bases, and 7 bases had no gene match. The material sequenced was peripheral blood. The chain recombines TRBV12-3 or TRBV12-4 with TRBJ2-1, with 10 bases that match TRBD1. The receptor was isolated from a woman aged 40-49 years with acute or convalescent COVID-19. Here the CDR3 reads CASSSYRDRGFF. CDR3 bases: TGTGCCAGCAGTTCATACCGGGACAGGGGTTTCTTC.